This T cell receptor (beta chain) appears in the sequencing data of a study of T-cell reconstitution after alpha-beta-depleted transplantation in children (dated by TCRdb to between 2015 and 2016). Looking at the study overall: Using TCR repertoire profiling, the study followed T-cell immune reconstitution in a quantitative way in children after TCRalphabeta/CD19-depleted allogeneic hematopoietic cell transplantation.

This clonotype was seen a handful of times. Its antigen is not yet known. Base qualities are not at hand, and no much larger clone is one base apart. Receptors were amplified or captured by PCR. The instrument was an Illumina HiSeq 2500. TCR library preparation used molecular barcoding, with unique molecular identifiers applied to normalize quantification of the TCRbeta repertoire. TCRdb itself trimmed the public reads at Q25 with fastp, ran MiXCR and retained productive beta chains. Rows with a matching CDR3 protein are joined into one entry that keeps the most common DNA and genes. The table for this sample lists about 690,000 distinct CDR3 sequences; over 15% of them were counted only once. The biggest ten clones account for 1.1% of the sample. V is pared back by 1 base and J by 0 bases, with 16 bases lying between the germline termini. CDR3 length: 18 amino acids, cysteine to phenylalanine. The entry retains the CDR3 DNA only, 54 bases that are in frame from base 1. Based on the germline V gene, the CDR1 and CDR2 sequences are SGHNT and YENEEA.

The receptor chain draws on TRBV11-3 and TRBJ2-1; TRBD2 is a weak D gene call, 6 bases matching. The sequence derives from a human donor who donated a stem cell graft to a child with acute myeloid leukemia. The sample consisted of PBMCs from the stem cell graft donor, taken from the stem cell graft. The base sequence is TGTGCCAGCAGCTTAGGTAGTGGGGGGTTTAGCTCCTACAATGAGCAGTTCTTC. It translates as CASSLGSGGFSSYNEQFF.